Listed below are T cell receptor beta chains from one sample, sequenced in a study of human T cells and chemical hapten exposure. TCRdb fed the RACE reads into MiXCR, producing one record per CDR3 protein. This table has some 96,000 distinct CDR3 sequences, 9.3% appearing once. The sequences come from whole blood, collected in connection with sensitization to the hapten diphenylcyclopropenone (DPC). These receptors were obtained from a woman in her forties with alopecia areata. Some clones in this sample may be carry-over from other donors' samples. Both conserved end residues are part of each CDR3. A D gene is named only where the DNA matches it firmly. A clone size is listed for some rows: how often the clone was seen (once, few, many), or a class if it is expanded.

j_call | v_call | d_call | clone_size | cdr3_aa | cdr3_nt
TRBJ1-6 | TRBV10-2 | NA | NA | CASSDGAAYNSPLHF | TGCGCCAGCAGTGACGGCGCGGCCTATAATTCACCCCTCCACTTT
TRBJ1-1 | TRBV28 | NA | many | CAINPVSTEAFF | TGTGCCATCAATCCGGTTAGCACTGAAGCTTTCTTT
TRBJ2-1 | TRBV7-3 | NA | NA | CASSSLPQGSSYNEQFF | TGTGCCAGCAGCTCTCTCCCCCAGGGAAGCTCCTACAATGAGCAGTTCTTC
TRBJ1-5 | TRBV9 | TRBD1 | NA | CASSEGQVYQPQHF | TGTGCCAGCAGCGAGGGACAGGTATATCAGCCCCAGCATTTT
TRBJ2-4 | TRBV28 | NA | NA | CASSLVGTVFLAKNIQYF | TGTGCCAGCAGTTTAGTTGGGACCGTGTTCCTAGCCAAAAACATTCAGTACTTC
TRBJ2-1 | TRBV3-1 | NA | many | CASSQEGTRGEQFF | TGTGCCAGCAGCCAAGAGGGAACTCGCGGTGAGCAGTTCTTC
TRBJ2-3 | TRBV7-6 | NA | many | CASAMSSTDTQYF | TGTGCCAGCGCTATGTCTAGCACAGATACGCAGTATTTT
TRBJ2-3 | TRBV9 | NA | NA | CASSVGPTSTDTQYF | TGTGCCAGCAGCGTAGGTCCTACAAGCACAGATACGCAGTATTTT
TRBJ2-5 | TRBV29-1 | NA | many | CSVEGPETQYF | TGCAGCGTGGAAGGGCCGGAGACCCAGTACTTC
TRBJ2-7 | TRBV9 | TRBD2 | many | CASQSGGSLEQYF | TGTGCCAGCCAGAGCGGGGGGTCGTTAGAGCAGTACTTC
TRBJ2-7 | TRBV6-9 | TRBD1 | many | CASSYSGQTYEQYF | TGTGCCAGCAGTTACTCGGGACAGACCTACGAGCAGTACTTC
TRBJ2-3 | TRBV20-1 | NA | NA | CSAGGTAKDTQYF | TGCAGTGCTGGAGGGACCGCCAAAGATACGCAGTATTTT